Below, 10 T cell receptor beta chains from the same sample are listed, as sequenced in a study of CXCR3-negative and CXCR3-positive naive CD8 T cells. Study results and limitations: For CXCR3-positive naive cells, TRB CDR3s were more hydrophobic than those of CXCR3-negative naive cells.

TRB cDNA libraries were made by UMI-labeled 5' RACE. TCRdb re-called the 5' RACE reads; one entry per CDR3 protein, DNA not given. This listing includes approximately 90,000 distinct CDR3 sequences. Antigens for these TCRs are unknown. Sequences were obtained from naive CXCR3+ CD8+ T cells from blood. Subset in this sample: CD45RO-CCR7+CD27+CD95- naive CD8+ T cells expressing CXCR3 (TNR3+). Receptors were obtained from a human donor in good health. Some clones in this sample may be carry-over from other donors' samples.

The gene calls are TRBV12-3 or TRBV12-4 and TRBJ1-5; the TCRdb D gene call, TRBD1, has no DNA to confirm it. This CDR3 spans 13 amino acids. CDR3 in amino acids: CASSPGAVGPQHF.

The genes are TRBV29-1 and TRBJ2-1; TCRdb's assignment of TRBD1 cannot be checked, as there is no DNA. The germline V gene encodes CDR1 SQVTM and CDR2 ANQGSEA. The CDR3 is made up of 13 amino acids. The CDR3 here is CSPMSGLGNEQFF.

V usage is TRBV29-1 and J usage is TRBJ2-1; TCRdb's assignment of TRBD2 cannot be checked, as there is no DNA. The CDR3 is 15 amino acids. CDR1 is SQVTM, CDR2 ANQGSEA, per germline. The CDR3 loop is CSVPDLAGSYNEQFF.

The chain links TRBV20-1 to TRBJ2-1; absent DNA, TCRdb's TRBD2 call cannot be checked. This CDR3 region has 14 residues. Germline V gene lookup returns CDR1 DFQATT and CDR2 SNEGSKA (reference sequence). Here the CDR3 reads CSAPHLAGGYEQFF.

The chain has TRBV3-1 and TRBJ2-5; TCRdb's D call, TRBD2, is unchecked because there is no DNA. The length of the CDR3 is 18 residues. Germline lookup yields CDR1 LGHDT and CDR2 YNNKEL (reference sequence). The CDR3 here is CASSQGYTSGGPEETQYF.

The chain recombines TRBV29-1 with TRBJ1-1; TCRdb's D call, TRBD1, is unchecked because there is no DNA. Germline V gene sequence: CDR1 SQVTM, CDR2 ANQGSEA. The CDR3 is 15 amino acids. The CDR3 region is CSVPWTGIEDTEAFF.

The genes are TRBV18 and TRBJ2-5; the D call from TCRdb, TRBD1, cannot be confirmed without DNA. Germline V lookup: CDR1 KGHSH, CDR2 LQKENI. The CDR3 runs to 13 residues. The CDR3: CASSPFRGETQYF.

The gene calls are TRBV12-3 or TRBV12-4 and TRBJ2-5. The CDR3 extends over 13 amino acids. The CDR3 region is CASSLSEMETQYF.

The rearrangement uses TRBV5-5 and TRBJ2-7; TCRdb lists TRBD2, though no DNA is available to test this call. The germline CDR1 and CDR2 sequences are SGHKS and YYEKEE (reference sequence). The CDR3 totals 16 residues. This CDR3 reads CASSLAPASSTYEQYF.

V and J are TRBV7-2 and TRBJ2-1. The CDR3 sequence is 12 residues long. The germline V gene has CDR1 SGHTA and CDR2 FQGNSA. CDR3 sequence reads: CASSSFTNEQFF.